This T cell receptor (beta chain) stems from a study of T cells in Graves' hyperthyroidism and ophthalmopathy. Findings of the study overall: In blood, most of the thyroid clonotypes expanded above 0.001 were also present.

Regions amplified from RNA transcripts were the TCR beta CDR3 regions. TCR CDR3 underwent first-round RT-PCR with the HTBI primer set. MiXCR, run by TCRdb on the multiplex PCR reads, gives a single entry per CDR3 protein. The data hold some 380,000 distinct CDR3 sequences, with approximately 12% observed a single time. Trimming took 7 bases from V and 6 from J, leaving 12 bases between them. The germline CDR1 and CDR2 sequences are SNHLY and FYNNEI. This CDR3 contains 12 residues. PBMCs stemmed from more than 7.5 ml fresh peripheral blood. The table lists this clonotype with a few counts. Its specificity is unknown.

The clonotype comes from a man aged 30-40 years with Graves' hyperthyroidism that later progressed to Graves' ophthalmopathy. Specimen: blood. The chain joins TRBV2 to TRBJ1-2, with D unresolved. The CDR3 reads CASTGRSNGYTF. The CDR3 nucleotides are TGTGCCAGCACCGGCAGGAGCAATGGCTACACCTTC.